Listed here are 16 T cell receptor beta chains from one sample, sequenced in a study of spatial heterogeneity in lung cancer. TCRdb analysed the 5' RACE reads with MiXCR anew, one entry per CDR3 protein. The sample includes tens of thousands of distinct CDR3 sequences, about 7% seen only once; the top ten take approximately 15%. Time point reported: sample taken at primary tumor resection. Sample: PBMCs, taken at surgery. The receptors originated from a male donor with early-stage non-small cell lung cancer.

This clonotype was counted a few times. This sequence joins TRBV9 and TRBJ1-1; no definite D call. This CDR3 has 8 amino acids. V was pared by 4 bases and J by 13 bases, with 5 bases between. Germline CDR1 is SGDLS and CDR2 is YYNGEE. CDR3 in amino acids: CASSYLFF. The DNA of the CDR3 is TGTGCCAGCAGCTACCTTTTCTTT.

This clonotype was counted at least ten times. This chain connects TRBV14 to TRBJ2-1; D unresolved. This CDR3 region has 15 residues. V was shortened by 1 base and J by 2 bases, with 9 bases between the two germline ends. The germline gives CDR1 SGHDN, CDR2 FVKESK. Written as DNA, the CDR3 is TGTGCCAGCAGCCAAGGACTTAATCCCTACAATGAGCAGTTCTTC. Its translation is CASSQGLNPYNEQFF. Full variable domain (remainder filled in from reference TRBV14 and TRBJ2-1): EAGVTQFPSHSVIEKGQTVTLRCDPISGHDNLYWYRRVMGKEIKFLLHFVKESKQDESGMPNNRFLAERTGGTYSTLKVQPAELEDSGVYFCASSQGLNPYNEQFFGPGTRLTVL.

This clonotype was detected ten times or more. The chain has TRBV12-3 or TRBV12-4 and TRBJ2-3; 7 nucleotides agree with TRBD2. J lost 0 bases, V lost 4 bases, and 13 bases had no gene match. The CDR3 spans 18 residues. CDR3 in amino acids: CASSSGKGLAASTDTQYF. The CDR3 DNA reads as TGTGCCAGCAGTTCGGGTAAGGGCCTAGCGGCTAGCACAGATACGCAGTATTTT.

This clonotype appeared a few times. The gene calls are TRBV7-9 and TRBJ1-1; 7 bases are a match to TRBD1. V shed 2 bases, J shed 7 bases, and the junction held 7 bases outside the gene matches. Germline V CDR1 and CDR2: SEHNR, FQNEAQ (reference sequence). The CDR3 runs to 14 residues. CDR3 in amino acids: CASSLYDRVSEAFF. The CDR3 DNA is TGTGCCAGCAGCTTATATGACAGGGTCAGTGAAGCTTTCTTT.

This clonotype was detected ten times or more. The V call is TRBV5-1, the J call TRBJ1-1; D is unclear. With 0 bases removed from V and 1 base from J, the gap between germline ends came to 10 bases. This CDR3 has 15 amino acids. Germline CDR1 SGHRS, CDR2 YFSETQ. CDR3 sequence: CASSLDTRANTEAFF. The CDR3 bases are TGCGCCAGCAGCTTGGATACCAGAGCGAACACTGAAGCTTTCTTT.

This clonotype was counted at least ten times. The chain recombines TRBV18 with TRBJ2-6; TRBD1 matches 8 bases. This CDR3 is built from 18 residues. Germline CDR1 is KGHSH and CDR2 is LQKENI. With V trimmed by 1 base and J by 0 bases, 5 bases remained unmatched. The CDR3 sequence: CASSPRAGGLSGANVLTF. In DNA, the CDR3 is TGTGCCAGCTCACCACGGGCAGGGGGCCTCTCTGGGGCCAACGTCCTGACTTTC.

The chain combines TRBV30 with TRBJ2-1, with 9 bases lining up with TRBD1. CDR1 is GTSNPN and CDR2 is SVGIG in the germline V gene (reference sequence). There are 14 residues in the CDR3. Trimming at V came to 8 bases and at J to 6 bases, leaving 11 bases not matched to a gene. DNA for the CDR3: TGTGCCAGGAAAGGGGACAGGGCTTTCAATGAGCAGTTCTTC. This gives the protein CARKGDRAFNEQFF.

There are a few counts of this clonotype. This chain connects TRBV7-8 to TRBJ1-5; D is ambiguous. Germline V gene lookup returns CDR1 SGHVS and CDR2 FQNEAQ. This CDR3 contains 15 residues. V lost 2 bases and J lost 3, with 11 bases in between. This chain's CDR3 is CASSLNARANQPQHF. As DNA, the CDR3 is TGTGCCAGCAGCTTAAACGCGAGGGCCAATCAGCCCCAGCATTTT.

This sequence joins TRBV6-1 and TRBJ1-1, with D hard to call. The CDR3 contains 13 residues. V was trimmed by 2 bases and J by 1 base, leaving 5 bases between them. Per germline, CDR1 MNHNS and CDR2 SASEGT. The CDR3 is CASSERGNTEAFF. Here the CDR3 DNA reads TGTGCCAGCAGTGAACGCGGGAACACTGAAGCTTTCTTT.

The table lists this clonotype with many counts. The V gene is TRBV4-1, the J gene TRBJ2-4; maybe TRBD2 (6 bases). Germline loops: CDR1 MGHRA, CDR2 YSYEKL. The CDR3 has 17 amino acids. Trimming left V 3 bases short and J 0 bases short, with 15 bases between. In nucleotides, the CDR3 is TGCGCCAGCAGCCAGCGGGGCAACCAAGTAGCCAAAAACATTCAGTACTTC. Its translation is CASSQRGNQVAKNIQYF.

This clonotype was observed at least ten times. V usage is TRBV12-3 or TRBV12-4 and J usage is TRBJ1-2, with a possible D match to TRBD1 (5 bases). V shed 6 bases and J shed 8 bases, with 25 bases lying between them. The CDR3 has 16 residues. The CDR3, as DNA: TGTGCCAGCAGCTCCTACGGGACCGGGGGAGCGGGCGGCTACACCTTC. Translating it yields CASSSYGTGGAGGYTF.

The chain links TRBV5-1 to TRBJ2-2, with D unresolved. The V end was cut by 1 base, the J end by 0 bases, with 10 bases between. CDR3 size: 16 residues. The germline V gene encodes CDR1 SGHRS and CDR2 YFSETQ. The CDR3 sequence is CASSLRNTANTGELFF. The CDR3 DNA follows: TGCGCCAGCAGCTTGAGAAATACAGCGAACACCGGGGAGCTGTTTTTT.

This clonotype was counted at least ten times. V is TRBV19 and J is TRBJ2-2, with 8 bases lining up with TRBD2. The V gene end was trimmed by 7 bases and the J gene end by 1 base; junction bases not matched to a gene: 2. Germline V lookup: CDR1 LNHDA, CDR2 SQIVND (reference sequence). This CDR3 region has 14 residues. In nucleotides, the CDR3 is TGTGCCAGTACTAGCGGGTTGAACACCGGGGAGCTGTTTTTT. This encodes CASTSGLNTGELFF. The whole variable domain, remainder taken from reference TRBV19 and TRBJ2-2, is DGGITQSPKYLFRKEGQNVTLSCEQNLNHDAMYWYRQDPGQGLRLIYYSQIVNDFQKGDIAEGYSVSREKKESFPLTVTSAQKNPTAFYLCASTSGLNTGELFFGEGSRLTVL.

In its sample, this clonotype was seen many times. The CDR3 bases are TGCGCCAGCAGCTTGCTGGCGGGAACCGGGGAGCTGTTTTTT. Amino acids: CASSLLAGTGELFF. J is TRBJ2-2 and V is TRBV5-1, with D perhaps TRBD2 (6 bases). Trimming removed 1 base from V and 5 bases from J, with 9 bases in between. Germline V gene data show CDR1 as SGHRS and CDR2 as YFSETQ. This CDR3 spans 14 amino acids.

The V and J genes are TRBV5-1 and TRBJ2-5, with D possibly being TRBD2 (6 bases). Trimming pared 5 bases from V and 3 bases from J, leaving 14 bases between. Per the germline V gene, CDR1 is SGHRS and CDR2 is YFSETQ. The CDR3 sequence is 14 residues long. The CDR3 spells CASSWREPEETQYF. The CDR3 nucleotides are TGCGCCAGCAGTTGGCGGGAACCAGAAGAGACCCAGTACTTC.

Many counts were recorded for this clonotype. The chain couples TRBV7-9 to TRBJ2-1; 14 positions agree with TRBD2. Germline V CDR1 and CDR2: SEHNR, FQNEAQ (reference sequence). Germline trimming cut 3 bases from V and 9 bases from J; bases unmatched to any gene: 4. The CDR3 length is 15 residues. The CDR3 loop reads CASSLGLAGETEQFF. CDR3 bases: TGTGCCAGCAGCTTGGGACTAGCGGGAGAGACTGAGCAGTTCTTC.